The present T cell receptor (beta chain) was sequenced within a study of shared clonotypes between healthy human individuals. Findings of the study overall: Donors were few, which limited the genetic and exposure-history diversity represented.

V was shortened by 0 bases and J by 5 bases, with 8 bases between the two germline ends. The germline V gene has CDR1 ENHRY and CDR2 SYGVKD. This CDR3 is 13 amino acids long. Of note for this clone: Its antigen is not identified.

Assay: immunoSEQ multiplex PCR; the TCRdb copy retains only in-frame clones and omits some. In the table there are roughly 500,000 clones, 70% to 80% of which are singletons. This chain links TRBV10-3 with TRBJ2-7; D is uncertain. The sample was PBMCs. The origin of this receptor is a woman in her forties in good health. Some clones in this sample may be carry-over from other donors' samples. The CDR3 sequence is CAISESFGNEQYF. CDR3 in DNA: TGTGCCATCAGTGAGTCCTTTGGAAACGAGCAGTACTTC.